The entry that follows covers one TCR beta chain sequence. The junction departs from the called germline gene at one end, perhaps through a read error. The data were obtained in a study of blood T cell repertoires in COVID-19. Germline values: CDR1 LGHDT, CDR2 YNNKEL (reference sequence). The CDR3 runs 13 residues. This table comes from immunoSEQ multiplex PCR, and its TCRdb copy is limited to in-frame clones, with some not included. The data show 120,000 to 150,000 clones, about 85% seen once. The V and J genes are TRBV3-1 (or the pseudogene TRBV3-2) and TRBJ2-7, with a weak D call TRBD1 (6 bases). The source is a human donor with acute or convalescent COVID-19. The donor label of this sample is uncertain. Sequenced input: peripheral blood. The CDR3 region is CASSSDSSYAQYF. CDR3 coding DNA: TGTGCCAGCAGCTCGGACAGCTCCTACGCGCAGTACTTC.